The 16 T cell receptor beta chains in this list originate from one sample, sequenced in a study of T cells after yellow fever vaccination. TCRdb re-called the 5' RACE reads through MiXCR, storing one row per CDR3 protein. In the table there are some 350,000 distinct CDR3 sequences, under 5% of which are singletons. The sequencing here drew on PBMCs, taken 5 days after the yellow fever booster vaccination. These receptors all stem from a man aged 18 to 30 who received the YFV17D yellow fever vaccine.

This clonotype was counted many times. V usage is TRBV5-1 and J usage is TRBJ2-4, with D maybe TRBD2 (6 bases). The CDR3 sequence is 13 residues long. Per germline, CDR1 SGHRS and CDR2 YFSETQ. V gave up 3 bases and J gave up 6 bases, with 10 bases separating them. The CDR3 loop is CASSSQGGNIQYF. CDR3 coding DNA: TGCGCCAGCAGCTCGCAGGGAGGAAACATTCAGTACTTC.

V usage is TRBV11-3 and J usage is TRBJ1-1; TRBD1 matches 7 bases. Germline values: CDR1 SGHNT, CDR2 YENEEA. CDR3 length equals 16 residues. The ends lost 5 bases at V and 1 base at J; junction bases unmatched: 10. The CDR3 sequence: CASSPGRQGRNTEAFF. The CDR3 DNA follows: TGTGCCAGCAGCCCAGGAAGACAGGGAAGGAACACTGAAGCTTTCTTT.

This clonotype was counted many times. The genes are TRBV7-2 and TRBJ1-6, with 9 nucleotides matching TRBD1. The CDR3 sequence is 19 residues long. The junction had 11 bases not matched to a gene; V was cut back by 3 bases and J by 2 bases. Germline lookup yields CDR1 SGHTA and CDR2 FQGNSA. CDR3 region: CASSFGGDRVRTYNSPLHF. In nucleotides, the CDR3 is TGTGCCAGCAGCTTTGGTGGGGACAGGGTGAGAACCTATAATTCACCCCTCCACTTT.

The chain joins TRBV5-5 to TRBJ2-2; D may be TRBD1 (6 bases). Germline lookup yields CDR1 SGHKS and CDR2 YYEKEE (reference sequence). The V end lost 4 bases, the J end lost 4 bases, and 17 bases lay between the germline ends. This CDR3 is 16 amino acids long. The CDR3 DNA is TGTGCCAGCAGCCCCAGACAGGCCTTCGGCACCGGGGAGCTGTTTTTT. Translation gives CASSPRQAFGTGELFF.

This clonotype was counted a few times. The rearrangement uses TRBV11-3 and TRBJ1-6; no definite D call. From germline, CDR1 is SGHNT and CDR2 YENEEA. The V and J ends lost 3 bases and 13 bases respectively, with 16 bases between them. The CDR3 consists of 14 residues. Here the CDR3 reads CASSLKSGINPLHF. The CDR3 bases are TGTGCCAGCAGCTTGAAGTCGGGAATTAACCCCCTCCACTTT.

This clonotype was found many times. The chain has TRBV7-2 and TRBJ2-7, with TRBD2 matching 7 bases. Germline-derived CDR1 and CDR2 are SGHTA and FQGNSA. The CDR3 spans 14 residues. V shed 5 bases and J 1 base; nucleotides not matched to a gene: 5. The CDR3 sequence is CASSLGGGSYEQYV. DNA of the CDR3: TGTGCCAGCAGCCTGGGCGGGGGATCCTACGAGCAGTACGTC.

Ten or more counts support this clonotype. The chain employs TRBV2 and TRBJ1-4; possible D gene TRBD1, 6 bases. V was trimmed by 4 bases and J by 6 bases, leaving 12 bases between them. Per germline, CDR1 SNHLY and CDR2 FYNNEI. The CDR3 sequence is 14 residues long. The CDR3 loop is CASSAPRGYEKLFF. The DNA for the CDR3 is TGTGCCAGCAGTGCCCCGAGGGGGTATGAAAAACTGTTTTTT. The complete variable domain, with remaining parts taken from reference TRBV2 and TRBJ1-4, reads EPEVTQTPSHQVTQMGQEVILRCVPISNHLYFYWYRQILGQKVEFLVSFYNNEISEKSEIFDDQFSVERPDGSNFTLKIRSTKLEDSAMYFCASSAPRGYEKLFFGSGTQLSVL.

V gene TRBV6-2 or TRBV6-3 combines with J gene TRBJ2-2; TRBD2 might be the D (5 bases). The V end was cut by 2 bases, the J end by 4 bases, with 11 bases between. The CDR3 spans 15 residues. Looked up from germline, CDR1 is MNHEY and CDR2 is SVGEGT. CDR3 bases: TGTGCCAGCAGTTACCCGAGGGTCTTCACCGGGGAGCTGTTTTTT. Translated, it gives CASSYPRVFTGELFF.

This clonotype was found many times. This chain links TRBV5-1 with TRBJ2-2; D is perhaps TRBD2 (6 bases). With 4 bases removed from V and 6 bases from J, the gap between germline ends came to 10 bases. CDR1 is SGHRS and CDR2 is YFSETQ in the germline V gene. This CDR3 is built from 13 residues. CDR3: CASSLTSSGELFF. The CDR3 DNA follows: TGCGCCAGCAGCCTGACTAGTTCCGGGGAGCTGTTTTTT.

This clonotype was seen a few times. The gene calls are TRBV7-9 and TRBJ1-2; 8 bases fit TRBD1. Germline CDR1 is SEHNR and CDR2 is FQNEAQ (reference sequence). This CDR3 is built from 15 residues. V trimming: 1 base; J trimming: 8 bases; junction bases outside the gene matches: 9. CDR3 in DNA: TGTGCCAGCAGCTTAGTCGACAGGGGAGAAAGGGGCTACACCTTC. It translates to CASSLVDRGERGYTF.

This clonotype was detected ten times or more. The chain combines TRBV6-2 or TRBV6-3 with TRBJ2-5, with D perhaps matching TRBD2 (6 bases). The germline gives CDR1 MNHEY, CDR2 SVGEGT. With 4 bases removed from V and 4 bases from J, the gap between germline ends came to 13 bases. The CDR3 consists of 14 residues. CDR3 region: CASSLFSGGETQYF. The CDR3 DNA is TGTGCCAGCAGTTTATTTAGCGGTGGAGAGACCCAGTACTTC.

This clonotype was counted only a few times. The V call is TRBV7-9, the J call TRBJ1-2; D gene uncertain. CDR3 length: 16 residues. V lost 5 bases to trimming and J lost 5 bases, with 21 bases between them. Germline CDR1 and CDR2: SEHNR and FQNEAQ (reference sequence). CDR3 loop: CASSPGPPQEAYGYTF. The CDR3 nucleotides are TGTGCCAGCAGCCCCGGGCCACCCCAAGAGGCGTATGGCTACACCTTC.

At least ten counts were recorded for this clonotype. This chain links TRBV7-9 with TRBJ2-5; D is perhaps TRBD1 (5 bases). Germline CDR1 is SEHNR and CDR2 is FQNEAQ (reference sequence). Trimming shortened V by 2 bases and J by 3 bases, and 13 bases separated the two germline ends. The length of the CDR3 is 15 residues. The CDR3 loop is CASSLPGNLKETQYF. The CDR3 nucleotides read TGTGCCAGCAGCTTACCAGGGAACCTTAAAGAGACCCAGTACTTC.

The genes are TRBV13 and TRBJ2-7; weak D call: TRBD1 (5 bases). The length of the CDR3 is 13 residues. The V gene lost 4 bases and the J gene lost 3 bases, with 10 bases spanning the gap. Germline values: CDR1 PRHDT, CDR2 FYEKMQ (reference sequence). CDR3 nucleotide sequence: TGTGCCAGCAGCTCAGGGCCCGGCTACGAGCAGTACGTC. Its translation is CASSSGPGYEQYV.

The chain uses TRBV27 and TRBJ2-5, with 10 bases matching TRBD2. The V gene's germline CDR1 is MNHEY and CDR2 SMNVEV (reference sequence). The trim removed 4 bases at V and 4 bases at J, leaving 6 bases unmatched. The CDR3 loop spans 15 amino acids. CDR3 DNA: TGTGCCAGCAGTTACAGGGGACTAGCGATAGAGACCCAGTACTTC. Amino acids: CASSYRGLAIETQYF.

This clonotype has a handful of counts. The genes are TRBV9 and TRBJ2-5, with D perhaps matching TRBD2 (6 bases). V was pared by 0 bases and J by 2 bases, with 11 bases between. CDR1 and CDR2 from the germline V gene are SGDLS and YYNGEE. This CDR3 comprises 15 residues. CDR3 in amino acids: CASSVVSGTQETQYF. The CDR3 DNA follows: TGTGCCAGCAGCGTAGTATCAGGGACTCAAGAGACCCAGTACTTC. Full variable domain (remainder filled in from reference TRBV9 and TRBJ2-5): DSGVTQTPKHLITATGQRVTLRCSPRSGDLSVYWYQQSLDQGLQFLIQYYNGEERAKGNILERFSAQQFPDLHSELNLSSLELGDSALYFCASSVVSGTQETQYFGPGTRLLVL.